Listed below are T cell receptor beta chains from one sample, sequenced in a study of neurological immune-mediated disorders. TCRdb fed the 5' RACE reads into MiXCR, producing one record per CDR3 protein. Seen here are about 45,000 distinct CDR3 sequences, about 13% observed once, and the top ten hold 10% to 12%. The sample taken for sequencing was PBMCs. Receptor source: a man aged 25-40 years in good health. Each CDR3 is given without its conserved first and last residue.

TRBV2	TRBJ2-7	ASSEEIDSYEQY
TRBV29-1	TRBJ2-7	SVRDRSSYEQY
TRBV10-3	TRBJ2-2	AIRTASGAGELF
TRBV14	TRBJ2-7	ASSQAHEQY
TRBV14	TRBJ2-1	ASSQDDGRALYNEQF
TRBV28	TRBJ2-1	ASSSWTGLTYNEQF
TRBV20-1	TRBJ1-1	SAREAGGGEAF
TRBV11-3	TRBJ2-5	ASSFSGTAAETQY
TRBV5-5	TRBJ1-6	ASSLASGGSYNSPLH
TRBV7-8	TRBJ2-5	ASSWTETFETQY
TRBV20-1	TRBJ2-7	SARTGSPYEQY
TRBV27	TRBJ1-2	ASSLTGNYGYT
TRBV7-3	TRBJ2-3	ASSPTGPSITDTQY
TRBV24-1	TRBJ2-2	ATRAADFSSGELF
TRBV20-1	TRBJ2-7	SASHRDSRFYEQY
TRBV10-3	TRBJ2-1	AMSWGRGGYNEQF
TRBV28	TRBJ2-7	ASRDPGGVASYEQY
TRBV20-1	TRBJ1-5	SAGTGDQPQH
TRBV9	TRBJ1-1	ASSVAEDSFPEAF
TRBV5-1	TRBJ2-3	ASSLANTQY
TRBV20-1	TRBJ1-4	SAREPRTADEKLF
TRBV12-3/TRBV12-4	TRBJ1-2	ASSVSGNYGYT